The 11 T cell receptor beta chains given below trace back to one sample, sequenced in a study of blood T cell repertoires in COVID-19 (dated by TCRdb to the early 2020s). To prepare the library, the immunoSEQ multiplex PCR assay was applied. TCRdb mirrors the immuneACCESS table, restricted to in-frame sequences. Some clones are absent from its copies; in checked studies, under half trace to an unresolved V gene, and the reason for the others is unknown. The sample table contains 200,000 to 300,000 clones; only one count was recorded for 85% of them. 6% to 7% of the sample goes to the ten largest clones. Specimen: peripheral blood. These receptors were collected from a woman in her sixties or seventies with active or convalescent COVID-19.

The genes are TRBV9 and TRBJ2-2; 7 positions match TRBD1. Germline values: CDR1 SGDLS, CDR2 YYNGEE. J lost 7 bases, V lost 4 bases, and 7 bases had no gene match. This CDR3 contains 14 residues. CDR3 amino acids: CASSPGQAHGELFF. DNA for the CDR3: TGTGCCAGCAGCCCCGGACAGGCACACGGGGAGCTGTTTTTT.

The chain uses TRBV9 and TRBJ2-5; D is perhaps TRBD1 (6 bases). The CDR3 contains 13 residues. Trimming removed 2 bases from V and 2 bases from J, with 7 bases in between. Germline V gene data show CDR1 as SGDLS and CDR2 as YYNGEE. The CDR3 is CASSVGHQETQYF. In nucleotides, the CDR3 is TGTGCCAGCAGCGTGGGACATCAAGAGACCCAGTACTTC. The full variable domain, its missing parts supplied by reference TRBV9 and TRBJ2-5, is DSGVTQTPKHLITATGQRVTLRCSPRSGDLSVYWYQQSLDQGLQFLIQYYNGEERAKGNILERFSAQQFPDLHSELNLSSLELGDSALYFCASSVGHQETQYFGPGTRLLVL.

This clone came up a few times. CDR3 bases: TGTGCCAGCAGCCCCCTCACTAGCGGGCCCTACGAGCAGTACTTC. It translates to CASSPLTSGPYEQYF. This chain links TRBV7-6 with TRBJ2-7; 9 nucleotides line up with TRBD2. The V gene end was trimmed by 5 bases and the J gene end by 2 bases; junction bases not matched to a gene: 7. Germline CDR1 is SGHVS and CDR2 is FNYEAQ. The CDR3 runs 15 residues.

J is TRBJ2-7 and V is TRBV3-1 (or the pseudogene TRBV3-2); 7 bases fit TRBD2. The germline V gene has CDR1 LGHDT and CDR2 YNNKEL (reference sequence). With V trimmed by 0 bases and J by 2 bases, 4 bases remained unmatched. This CDR3 has 15 residues. CDR3 sequence: CASSQDQRGPYEQYF. CDR3 sequence (DNA): TGTGCCAGCAGCCAAGATCAGCGGGGCCCCTACGAGCAGTACTTC.

The genes are TRBV9 and TRBJ1-2; 7 bases line up with TRBD1. V trimming: 0 bases; J trimming: 7 bases; junction bases outside the gene matches: 6. The CDR3 consists of 14 residues. Looked up from germline, CDR1 is SGDLS and CDR2 is YYNGEE. CDR3 sequence reads: CASSVVEGAGGYTF. The CDR3, as DNA: TGTGCCAGCAGCGTAGTTGAGGGGGCAGGTGGCTACACCTTC.

This chain connects TRBV19 to TRBJ1-6; D remains unclear. V was trimmed by 5 bases and J by 0 bases, leaving 8 bases between them. CDR3 length: 15 residues. Germline V gives CDR1 LNHDA, CDR2 SQIVND (reference sequence). The CDR3 loop is CASSSESSYNSPLHF. CDR3 nucleotides: TGTGCCAGTAGTTCTGAGAGCTCCTATAATTCACCCCTCCACTTT. Combining the CDR3 with reference TRBV19 and TRBJ1-6 gives the whole variable domain DGGITQSPKYLFRKEGQNVTLSCEQNLNHDAMYWYRQDPGQGLRLIYYSQIVNDFQKGDIAEGYSVSREKKESFPLTVTSAQKNPTAFYLCASSSESSYNSPLHFGNGTRLTVT.

The gene calls are TRBV29-1 and TRBJ1-1; 8 bases agree with TRBD1. This CDR3 comprises 15 residues. The germline CDR1 and CDR2 sequences are SQVTM and ANQGSEA. The ends lost 2 bases at V and 4 bases at J; junction bases unmatched: 9. As DNA, the CDR3 is TGCAGCGTTGAACCATCATATACAGGGGGCACTGAAGCTTTCTTT. Translating it yields CSVEPSYTGGTEAFF.

This clone has only a few counts. V usage is TRBV7-4 and J usage is TRBJ2-7, with TRBD2 matching 11 bases. Germline trimming cut 4 bases from V and 4 bases from J; bases unmatched to any gene: 3. Germline lookup yields CDR1 SGHVT and CDR2 SQSDAQ. The CDR3 extends over 14 amino acids. DNA of the CDR3: TGTGCCAGCAGCTGGAGGACTAGCGGGTACGAGCAGTACTTC. Its translation: CASSWRTSGYEQYF. The whole variable domain, remainder taken from reference TRBV7-4 and TRBJ2-7, is GAGVSQSPRYKVAKRGRDVALRCDSISGHVTLYWYRQTLGQGSEVLTYSQSDAQRDKSGRPSGRFSAERPERSVSTLKIQRTEQGDSAVYLCASSWRTSGYEQYFGPGTRLTVT.

This clone is a singleton in its sample. This chain links TRBV5-1 with TRBJ1-6; 8 bases align to TRBD1. Germline V lookup: CDR1 SGHRS, CDR2 YFSETQ. The CDR3 consists of 15 residues. V shed 2 bases, J shed 7 bases, and the junction held 5 bases outside the gene matches. The CDR3 spells CASSLGQGWNSPLHF. The CDR3 nucleotides are TGCGCCAGCAGCTTAGGACAGGGCTGGAATTCACCCCTCCACTTT.

This clone was seen just once. The chain is built from TRBV28 and TRBJ1-1; possibly TRBD1 for D (5 bases). The V gene lost 4 bases and the J gene lost 1 base, with 10 bases spanning the gap. Germline assignment: CDR1 MDHEN and CDR2 SYDVKM. The CDR3 runs to 14 residues. This CDR3 reads CASSSLGQNTEAFF. For the CDR3, the DNA is TGTGCCAGCAGTTCCCTCGGACAGAACACTGAAGCTTTCTTT.

The rearrangement uses TRBV3-1 (or the pseudogene TRBV3-2) and TRBJ2-7; 8 bases line up with TRBD2. Germline V gives CDR1 LGHDT, CDR2 YNNKEL (reference sequence). The junction had 6 bases not matched to a gene; V was cut back by 1 base and J by 7 bases. The CDR3 totals 14 residues. CDR3 coding DNA: TGTGCCAGCAGCCAAGGGCGATCGGGAGGGGAGCAGTACTTC. Its protein product is CASSQGRSGGEQYF.